This T cell receptor beta chain was found in a study of cytomegalovirus exposure and HLA in healthy donors. The wider study: Genotyping of roughly 400 donors showed that 80% to 90% belonged to the Caucasian-associated ancestry cluster.

Amplification used 60 Vbeta primers and 13 Jbeta primers. Profiling relied on immunoSEQ multiplex PCR, and the TCRdb table lists in-frame clones only, not all of them. This sample has some 130,000 clones, with 73% found just once. Germline CDR1 and CDR2: SQVTM and ANQGSEA. This CDR3 has 16 residues. Trimming pared 4 bases from V and 1 base from J, leaving 19 bases between. The V gene is TRBV29-1, the J gene TRBJ1-2; no clear D. The sequenced material came from PBMCs. This TCR came from a woman in her thirties or forties in good health and CMV-seronegative. CDR3 protein: CSVATPVEALNYGYTF. The CDR3 nucleotides are TGCAGCGTTGCCACCCCTGTGGAGGCGCTTAACTATGGCTACACCTTC.